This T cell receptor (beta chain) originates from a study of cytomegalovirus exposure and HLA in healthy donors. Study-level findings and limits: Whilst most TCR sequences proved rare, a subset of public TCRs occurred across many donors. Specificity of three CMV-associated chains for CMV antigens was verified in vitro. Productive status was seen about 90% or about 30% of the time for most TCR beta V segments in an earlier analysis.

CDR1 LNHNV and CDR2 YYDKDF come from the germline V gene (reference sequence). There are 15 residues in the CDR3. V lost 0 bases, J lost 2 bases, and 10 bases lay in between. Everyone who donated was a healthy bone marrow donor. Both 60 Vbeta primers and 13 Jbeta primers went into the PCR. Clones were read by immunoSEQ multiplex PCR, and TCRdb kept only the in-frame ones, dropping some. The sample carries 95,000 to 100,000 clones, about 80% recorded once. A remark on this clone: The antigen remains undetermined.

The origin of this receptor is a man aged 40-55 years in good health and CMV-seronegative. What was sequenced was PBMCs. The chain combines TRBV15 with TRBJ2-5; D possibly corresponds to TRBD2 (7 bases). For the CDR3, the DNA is TGTGCCACCAGCAGAGATAAGGGGGGGCAAGAGACCCAGTACTTC. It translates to CATSRDKGGQETQYF.